These 6 T cell receptor beta chains came from one sample sequenced in a study of blood T cell repertoires in COVID-19. Here immunoSEQ multiplex PCR was the method, and the copy in TCRdb shows in-frame clones only, minus some. This sample has 250,000 or so clones, with about 85% found just once. The material sequenced was peripheral blood. These receptor sequences come from a man aged 55-75 years with acute or convalescent COVID-19.

J is TRBJ1-2 and V is TRBV10-3; the D gene is possibly TRBD1 (6 bases). This CDR3 has 14 residues. Germline V gene sequence: CDR1 ENHRY, CDR2 SYGVKD. Trimming stripped 8 bases from V and 8 bases from J, with 21 bases between. The CDR3 region is CAIEGGTAVEGYTF. The DNA of the CDR3 is TGTGCCATCGAGGGGGGGACTGCGGTGGAGGGCTACACCTTC.

The rearrangement joins TRBV5-1 to TRBJ1-1; D gene ambiguous. CDR1 is SGHRS and CDR2 is YFSETQ in the germline V gene. V shed 0 bases and J shed 2 bases, with 5 bases lying between them. CDR3 length: 13 residues. CDR3 in DNA: TGCGCCAGCAGCTTGGACACCAACACTGAAGCTTTCTTT. Translation: CASSLDTNTEAFF.

The chain carries TRBV18 and TRBJ2-7; D is possibly TRBD1 (6 bases). The CDR3 loop spans 17 amino acids. The germline V gene encodes CDR1 KGHSH and CDR2 LQKENI. V dropped 3 bases and J dropped 7 bases, with 25 bases sitting between them. CDR3: CASSPRSGAGVGVEQYF. CDR3 sequence (DNA): TGTGCCAGCTCACCCCGCTCTGGGGCAGGGGTTGGAGTGGAGCAGTACTTC.

The chain recombines TRBV28 with TRBJ2-7; tentatively, D is TRBD2 (5 bases). This CDR3 comprises 18 residues. V shed 1 base and J shed 3 bases, with 22 bases lying between them. Germline assignment: CDR1 MDHEN and CDR2 SYDVKM. The CDR3 nucleotides read TGTGCCAGCAGTTTATACCCAGCGAGACCGACTACTGACTACGAGCAGTACTTC. As protein: CASSLYPARPTTDYEQYF.

On this clone: One end of the junction varies from germline; a read error may be responsible. This chain uses TRBV19 with TRBJ1-3; tentative D call: TRBD1 (5 bases). CDR3 length: 15 residues. Germline V CDR1 and CDR2: LNHDA, SQIVND (reference sequence). CDR3 sequence reads: CASKPTGSVGKTIYF. The CDR3 DNA reads TGTGCCAGTAAACCTACAGGTTCAGTAGGAAAGACCATATATTTT.

This rearrangement joins TRBV5-1 to TRBJ2-2, with D possibly TRBD2 on 6 matching bases. The V gene lost 4 bases and the J gene lost 3 bases, with 10 bases spanning the gap. Looked up from germline, CDR1 is SGHRS and CDR2 is YFSETQ. The CDR3 is made up of 14 amino acids. In DNA, the CDR3 is TGCGCCAGCAGCATTAGCGGCTACACCGGGGAGCTGTTTTTT. Translation gives CASSISGYTGELFF. The variable domain in full, with the rest retrieved from reference TRBV5-1 and TRBJ2-2, is KAGVTQTPRYLIKTRGQQVTLSCSPISGHRSVSWYQQTPGQGLQFLFEYFSETQRNKGNFPGRFSGRQFSNSRSEMNVSTLELGDSALYLCASSISGYTGELFFGEGSRLTVL.